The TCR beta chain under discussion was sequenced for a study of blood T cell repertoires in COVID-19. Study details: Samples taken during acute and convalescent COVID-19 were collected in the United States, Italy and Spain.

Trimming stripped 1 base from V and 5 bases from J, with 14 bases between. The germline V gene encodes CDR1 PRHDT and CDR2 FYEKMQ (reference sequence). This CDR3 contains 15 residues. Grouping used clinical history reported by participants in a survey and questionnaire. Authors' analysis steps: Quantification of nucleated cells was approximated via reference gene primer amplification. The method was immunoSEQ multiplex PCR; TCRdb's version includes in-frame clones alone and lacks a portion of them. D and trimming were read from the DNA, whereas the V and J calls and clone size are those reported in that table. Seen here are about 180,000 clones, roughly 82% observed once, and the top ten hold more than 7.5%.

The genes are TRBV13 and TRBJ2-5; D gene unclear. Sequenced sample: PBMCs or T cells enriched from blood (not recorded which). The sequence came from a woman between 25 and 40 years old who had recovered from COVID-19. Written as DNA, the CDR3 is TGTGCCAGCAGCTTAGCTGGGTTAGGAGTGGAGACCCAGTACTTC. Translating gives CASSLAGLGVETQYF.